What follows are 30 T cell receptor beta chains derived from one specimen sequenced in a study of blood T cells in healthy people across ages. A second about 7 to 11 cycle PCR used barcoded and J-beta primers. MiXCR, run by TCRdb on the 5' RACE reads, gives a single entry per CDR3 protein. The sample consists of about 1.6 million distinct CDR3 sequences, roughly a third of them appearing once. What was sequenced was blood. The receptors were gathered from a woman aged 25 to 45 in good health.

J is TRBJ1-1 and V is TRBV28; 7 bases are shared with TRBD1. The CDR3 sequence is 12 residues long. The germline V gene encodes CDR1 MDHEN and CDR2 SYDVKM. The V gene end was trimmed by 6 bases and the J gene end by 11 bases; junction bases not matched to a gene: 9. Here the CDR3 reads CASSPRQGGAFF. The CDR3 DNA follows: TGTGCCAGCAGCCCGCGACAGGGTGGGGCTTTCTTT.

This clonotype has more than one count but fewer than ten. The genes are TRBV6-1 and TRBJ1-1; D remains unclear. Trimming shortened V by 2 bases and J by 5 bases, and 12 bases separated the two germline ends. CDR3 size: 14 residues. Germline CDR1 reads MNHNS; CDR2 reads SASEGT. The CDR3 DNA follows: TGTGCCAGCAGTGAACCCTACGGACGGACTGAAGCTTTCTTT. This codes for CASSEPYGRTEAFF.

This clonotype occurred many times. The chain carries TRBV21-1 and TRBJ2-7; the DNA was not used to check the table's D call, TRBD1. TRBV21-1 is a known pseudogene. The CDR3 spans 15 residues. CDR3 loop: CASSRPGTGTYEQYF. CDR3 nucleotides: TGTGCCAGCAGCAGACCCGGGACAGGGACCTACGAGCAGTACTTC.

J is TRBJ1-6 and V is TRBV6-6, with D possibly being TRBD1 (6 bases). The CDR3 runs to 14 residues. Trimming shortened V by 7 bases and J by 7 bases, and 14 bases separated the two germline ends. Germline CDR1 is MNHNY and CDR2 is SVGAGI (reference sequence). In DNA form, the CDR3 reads TGTGCCAGCACCCAGGCAGGGGACAATTCACCCCTCCACTTT. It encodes CASTQAGDNSPLHF.

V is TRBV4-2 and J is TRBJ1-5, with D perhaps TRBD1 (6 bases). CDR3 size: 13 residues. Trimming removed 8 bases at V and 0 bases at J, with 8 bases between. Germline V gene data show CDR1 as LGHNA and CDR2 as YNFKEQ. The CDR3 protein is CASAGASNQPQHF. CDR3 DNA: TGTGCCAGCGCAGGGGCTAGCAATCAGCCCCAGCATTTT.

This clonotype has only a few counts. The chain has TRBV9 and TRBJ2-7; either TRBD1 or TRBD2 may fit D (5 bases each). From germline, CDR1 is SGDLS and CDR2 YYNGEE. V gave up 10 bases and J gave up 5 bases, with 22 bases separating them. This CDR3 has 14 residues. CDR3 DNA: TGTGCCGTACCCGGGACGGTCCCTCCTGACGAGCAGTACTTC. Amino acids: CAVPGTVPPDEQYF.

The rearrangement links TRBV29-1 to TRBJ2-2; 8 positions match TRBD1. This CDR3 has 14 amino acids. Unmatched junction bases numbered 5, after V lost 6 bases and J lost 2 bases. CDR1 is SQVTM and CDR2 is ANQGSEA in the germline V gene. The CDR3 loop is CSVDRGPNTGELFF. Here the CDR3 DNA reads TGCAGCGTAGACAGGGGACCTAACACCGGGGAGCTGTTTTTT.

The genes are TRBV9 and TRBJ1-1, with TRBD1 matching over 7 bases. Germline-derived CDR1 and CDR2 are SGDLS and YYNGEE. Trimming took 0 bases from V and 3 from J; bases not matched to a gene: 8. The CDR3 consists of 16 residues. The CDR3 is CASSVEAGGPYTEAFF. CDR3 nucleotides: TGTGCCAGCAGCGTAGAGGCAGGGGGGCCTTACACTGAAGCTTTCTTT.

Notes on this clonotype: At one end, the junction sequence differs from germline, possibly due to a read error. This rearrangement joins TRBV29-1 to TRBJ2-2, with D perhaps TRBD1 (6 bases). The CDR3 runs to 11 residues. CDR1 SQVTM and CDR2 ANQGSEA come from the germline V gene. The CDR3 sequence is CSVTQGGELFF. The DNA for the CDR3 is TGTAGCGTCACACAGGGCGGGGAGCTGTTTTTT.

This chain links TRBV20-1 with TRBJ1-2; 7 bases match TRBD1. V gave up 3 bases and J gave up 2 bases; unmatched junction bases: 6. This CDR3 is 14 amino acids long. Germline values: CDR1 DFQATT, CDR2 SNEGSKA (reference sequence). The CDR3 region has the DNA TGCAGTGCTAGTCAACAGGGGCGGAACTATGGCTACACCTTC. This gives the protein CSASQQGRNYGYTF.

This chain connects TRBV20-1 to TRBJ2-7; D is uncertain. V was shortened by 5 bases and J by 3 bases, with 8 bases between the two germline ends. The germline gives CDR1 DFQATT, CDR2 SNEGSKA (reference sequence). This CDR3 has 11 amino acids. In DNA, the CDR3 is TGCAGTGCTCCCTGGAGCTACGAGCAGTACTTC. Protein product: CSAPWSYEQYF.

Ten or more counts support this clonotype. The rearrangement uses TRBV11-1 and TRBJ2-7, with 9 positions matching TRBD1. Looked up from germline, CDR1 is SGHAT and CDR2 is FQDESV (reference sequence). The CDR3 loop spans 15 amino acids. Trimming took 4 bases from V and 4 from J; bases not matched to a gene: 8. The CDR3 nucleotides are TGTGCCAGCAGCTCTCGACAGGGGGGCAAGTACGAGCAGTACTTC. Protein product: CASSSRQGGKYEQYF.

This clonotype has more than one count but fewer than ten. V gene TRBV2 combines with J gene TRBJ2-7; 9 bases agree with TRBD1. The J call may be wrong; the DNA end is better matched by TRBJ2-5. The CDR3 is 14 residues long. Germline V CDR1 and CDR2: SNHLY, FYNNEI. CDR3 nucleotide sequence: TGTGCCAGCAGATCCGGGACAGGGTTTCAGACCCAGTACTTC. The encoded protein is CASRSGTGFQTQYF.

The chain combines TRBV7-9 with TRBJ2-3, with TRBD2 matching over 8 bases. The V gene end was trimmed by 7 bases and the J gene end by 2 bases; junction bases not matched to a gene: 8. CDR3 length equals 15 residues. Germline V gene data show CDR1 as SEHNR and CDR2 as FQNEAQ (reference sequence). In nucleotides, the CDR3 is TGTGCCAGCACCGGGACTAGAACGTCCACAGATACGCAGTATTTT. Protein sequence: CASTGTRTSTDTQYF.

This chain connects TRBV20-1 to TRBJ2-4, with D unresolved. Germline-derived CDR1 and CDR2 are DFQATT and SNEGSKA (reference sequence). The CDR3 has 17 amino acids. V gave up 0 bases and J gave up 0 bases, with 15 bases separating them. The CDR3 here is CSAREARVVLAKNIQYF. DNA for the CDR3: TGCAGTGCTAGAGAGGCCCGAGTAGTTCTAGCCAAAAACATTCAGTACTTC.

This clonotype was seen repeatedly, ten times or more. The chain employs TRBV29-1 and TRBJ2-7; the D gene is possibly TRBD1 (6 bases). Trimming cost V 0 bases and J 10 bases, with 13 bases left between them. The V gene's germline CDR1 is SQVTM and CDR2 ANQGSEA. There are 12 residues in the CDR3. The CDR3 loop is CSVEDGSGVQYF. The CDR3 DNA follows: TGCAGCGTTGAAGACGGATCAGGGGTTCAGTACTTC.

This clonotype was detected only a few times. This CDR3 is CAGNKNRGQSNQPQHF. The DNA for the CDR3 is TGTGCCGGCAACAAAAACAGGGGGCAAAGCAATCAGCCCCAGCATTTT. The rearrangement joins TRBV6-2 or TRBV6-3 to TRBJ1-5; the match to TRBD1 covers 9 bases. The CDR3 is 16 amino acids. V lost 11 bases, J lost 1 base, and 12 bases stayed unmatched. Germline CDR1 and CDR2: MNHEY and SVGEGT.

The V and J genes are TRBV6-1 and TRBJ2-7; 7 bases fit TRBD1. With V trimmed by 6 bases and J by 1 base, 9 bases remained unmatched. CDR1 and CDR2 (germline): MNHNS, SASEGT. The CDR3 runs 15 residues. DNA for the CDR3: TGTGCCAGCAGGACAGAGGACAGGAGTTCCTACGAGCAGTACTTC. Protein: CASRTEDRSSYEQYF.

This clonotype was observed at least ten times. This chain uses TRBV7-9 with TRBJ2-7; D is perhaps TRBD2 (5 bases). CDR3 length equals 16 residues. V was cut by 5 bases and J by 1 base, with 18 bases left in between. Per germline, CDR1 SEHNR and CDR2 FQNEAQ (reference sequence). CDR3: CASSPPAGDKSYEQYF. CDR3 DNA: TGTGCCAGCAGCCCACCTGCGGGCGACAAATCCTACGAGCAGTACTTC.

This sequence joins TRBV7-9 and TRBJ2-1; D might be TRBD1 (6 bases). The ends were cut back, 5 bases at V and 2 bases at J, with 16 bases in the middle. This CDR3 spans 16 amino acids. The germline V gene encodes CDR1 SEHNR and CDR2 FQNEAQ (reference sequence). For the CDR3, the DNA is TGTGCCAGCAGCCCCAACTGGGACAAAGCCTACAATGAGCAGTTCTTC. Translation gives CASSPNWDKAYNEQFF.

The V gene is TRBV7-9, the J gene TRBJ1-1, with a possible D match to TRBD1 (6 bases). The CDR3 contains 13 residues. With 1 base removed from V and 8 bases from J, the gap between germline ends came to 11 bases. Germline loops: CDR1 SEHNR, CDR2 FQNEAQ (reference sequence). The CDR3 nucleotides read TGTGCCAGCAGCTTAGTTAGGGGGGAAGAAGCTTTCTTT. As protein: CASSLVRGEEAFF.

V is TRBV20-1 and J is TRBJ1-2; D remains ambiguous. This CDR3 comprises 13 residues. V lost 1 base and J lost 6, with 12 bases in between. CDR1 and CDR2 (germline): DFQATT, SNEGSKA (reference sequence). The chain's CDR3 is CSARVQLGDGYTF. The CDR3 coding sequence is TGCAGTGCTAGAGTGCAGTTGGGTGATGGCTACACCTTC.

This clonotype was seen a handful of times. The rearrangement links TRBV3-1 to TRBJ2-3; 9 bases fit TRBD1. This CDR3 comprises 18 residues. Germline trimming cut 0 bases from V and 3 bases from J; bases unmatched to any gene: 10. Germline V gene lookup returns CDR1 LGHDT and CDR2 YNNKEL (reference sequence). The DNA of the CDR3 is TGTGCCAGCAGCCAAGATCCCGGGACAGGGTTTAAGACAGATACGCAGTATTTT. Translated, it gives CASSQDPGTGFKTDTQYF.

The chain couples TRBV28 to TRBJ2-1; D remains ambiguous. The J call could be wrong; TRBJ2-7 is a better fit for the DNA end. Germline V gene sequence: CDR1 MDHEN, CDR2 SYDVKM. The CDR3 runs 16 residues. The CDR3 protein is CASRNPRGSSYNEQYF. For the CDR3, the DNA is TGTGCCAGCCGCAATCCCCGAGGTAGCTCCTACAATGAGCAGTACTTC.

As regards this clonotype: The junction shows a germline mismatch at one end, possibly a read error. CDR3 sequence (DNA): TGTGCCATCAGTGATCGGCCTTTGGATACGCGGTATTTT. Protein: CAISDRPLDTRYF. The chain has TRBV10-3 and TRBJ2-3; D unclear. The CDR3 spans 13 residues. Germline CDR1 is ENHRY and CDR2 is SYGVKD.

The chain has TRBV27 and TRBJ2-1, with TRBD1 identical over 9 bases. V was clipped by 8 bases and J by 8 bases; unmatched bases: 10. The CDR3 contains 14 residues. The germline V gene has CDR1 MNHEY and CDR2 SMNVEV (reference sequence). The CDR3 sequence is CASGTGGASDEQFF. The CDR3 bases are TGTGCCAGCGGAACAGGGGGCGCGTCTGATGAGCAGTTCTTC.

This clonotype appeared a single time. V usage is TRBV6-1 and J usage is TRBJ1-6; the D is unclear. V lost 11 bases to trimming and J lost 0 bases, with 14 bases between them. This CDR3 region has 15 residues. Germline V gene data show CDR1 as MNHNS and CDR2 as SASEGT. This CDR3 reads CARRTESSYNSPLHF. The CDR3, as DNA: TGTGCCCGCCGTACAGAGAGCTCCTATAATTCACCCCTCCACTTT.

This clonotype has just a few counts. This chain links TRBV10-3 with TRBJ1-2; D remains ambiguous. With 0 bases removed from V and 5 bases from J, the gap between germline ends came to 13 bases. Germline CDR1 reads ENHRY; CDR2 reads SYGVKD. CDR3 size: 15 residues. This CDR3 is CAISESPTASYGYTF. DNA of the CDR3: TGTGCCATCAGTGAGTCCCCCACGGCCTCGTATGGCTACACCTTC.

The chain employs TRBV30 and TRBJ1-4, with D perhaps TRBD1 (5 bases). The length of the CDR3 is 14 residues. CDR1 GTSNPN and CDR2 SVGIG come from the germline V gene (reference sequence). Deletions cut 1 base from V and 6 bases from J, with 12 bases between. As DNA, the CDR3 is TGTGCCTGGAGTGGGGGCAGGGTGGATGAAAAACTGTTTTTT. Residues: CAWSGGRVDEKLFF.

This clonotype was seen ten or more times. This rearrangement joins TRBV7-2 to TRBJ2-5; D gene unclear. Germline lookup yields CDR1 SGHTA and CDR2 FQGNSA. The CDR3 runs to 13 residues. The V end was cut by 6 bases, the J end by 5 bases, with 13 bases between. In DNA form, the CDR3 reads TGTGCCAGCAGTTCTCAAAGGTGGGAGACCCAGTACTTC. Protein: CASSSQRWETQYF.